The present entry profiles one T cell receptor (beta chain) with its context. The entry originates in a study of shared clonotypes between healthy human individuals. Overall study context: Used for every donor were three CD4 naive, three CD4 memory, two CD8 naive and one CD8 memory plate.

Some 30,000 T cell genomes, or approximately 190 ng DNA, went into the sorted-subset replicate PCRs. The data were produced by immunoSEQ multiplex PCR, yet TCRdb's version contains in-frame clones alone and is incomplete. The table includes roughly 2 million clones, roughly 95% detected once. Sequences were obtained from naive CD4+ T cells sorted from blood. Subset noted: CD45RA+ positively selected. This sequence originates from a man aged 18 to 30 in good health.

The CDR3: CASSEGRTVGSDEQYF. The CDR3 bases are TGTGCCAGCAGTGAAGGTAGGACAGTTGGATCTGACGAGCAGTACTTC. The J gene is TRBJ2-7, the V gene TRBV2; the D gene is possibly TRBD1 (6 bases). The germline V and J ends were trimmed by 1 base and 5 bases, with 18 bases remaining between them. CDR3 length: 16 residues. Germline CDR1 is SNHLY and CDR2 is FYNNEI.